Each of the 21 T cell receptor beta chains below was sequenced from the same sample in a study of OX40 agonist ivuxolimab in advanced cancers. Produced via immunoSEQ multiplex PCR; TCRdb's table is partial and in-frame only. The sample carries about 95,000 clones, 75% to 95% recorded once. This sample comprised CD4+ or CD8+ T cells sorted from blood, obtained in a trial of the OX40 agonist ivuxolimab. The source is an adult with an advanced solid tumor such as melanoma, head and neck, liver or kidney cancer.

The chain combines TRBV28 with TRBJ2-7; the D is unclear. CDR3 length: 11 amino acids. Germline V CDR1 and CDR2: MDHEN, SYDVKM. Between the trimmed V and J ends, which lost 6 bases and 5 bases, there was a span of 8 bases. The CDR3 reads CASRSPHEQYF. CDR3 DNA: TGTGCCAGCAGATCTCCCCACGAGCAGTACTTC.

V is TRBV6-6 and J is TRBJ2-7; D gene uncertain. Germline V gene lookup returns CDR1 MNHNY and CDR2 SVGAGI (reference sequence). Trimming took off 0 bases at V and 4 bases at J, with 16 bases between the two ends. CDR3 length: 16 amino acids. CDR3 in amino acids: CASSYSYSGRLYEQYF. The CDR3 DNA follows: TGTGCCAGCAGTTACTCGTACTCAGGACGGCTGTACGAGCAGTACTTC.

The V call is TRBV30, the J call TRBJ2-5, with TRBD2 matching 15 bases. Trimming took 3 bases from V and 1 from J; bases not matched to a gene: 6. The CDR3 has 17 residues. Germline V gives CDR1 GTSNPN, CDR2 SVGIG (reference sequence). The CDR3 DNA reads TGTGCCTGGAGGAGGACTAGCGGGAGGGTAACCCAAGAGACCCAGTACTTC. Translating it yields CAWRRTSGRVTQETQYF.

This clone was seen once. The chain uses TRBV5-5 and TRBJ2-7, with D perhaps matching TRBD1 (6 bases). The V gene's germline CDR1 is SGHKS and CDR2 YYEKEE (reference sequence). Trimming removed 0 bases from V and 1 base from J, with 11 bases in between. The CDR3 consists of 15 residues. This chain's CDR3 is CASSLARGESYEQYF. Here the CDR3 DNA reads TGTGCCAGCAGCTTGGCCAGGGGAGAGTCCTACGAGCAGTACTTC.

V and J are TRBV2 and TRBJ2-6; tentatively, D is TRBD1 or TRBD2 (5 bases each). The CDR3 runs to 14 residues. V was cut by 8 bases and J by 0 bases, with 8 bases left in between. CDR1 is SNHLY and CDR2 is FYNNEI in the germline V gene. The CDR3 nucleotides are TGTGCCAGCCACGGGACCTCTGGGGCCAACGTCCTGACTTTC. Translating it yields CASHGTSGANVLTF.

The CDR3 DNA follows: TGTGCCAGCAGCGCGGGGGTTGGCTACACCTTC. Translation: CASSAGVGYTF. The chain carries TRBV27 and TRBJ1-2; tentatively, D is TRBD1 (5 bases). Deletions cut 6 bases from V and 7 bases from J, with 9 bases between. CDR1 and CDR2 from the germline V gene are MNHEY and SMNVEV (reference sequence). The CDR3 extends over 11 amino acids.

This rearrangement joins TRBV10-3 to TRBJ2-1; D possibly corresponds to TRBD1 (6 bases). Germline CDR1 is ENHRY and CDR2 is SYGVKD. Trimming removed 4 bases at V and 4 bases at J, with 14 bases between. CDR3 length: 15 amino acids. The CDR3 coding sequence is TGTGCCATCAGTGCCCCCGGGACACCTTACAATGAGCAGTTCTTC. As protein: CAISAPGTPYNEQFF.

J is TRBJ2-7 and V is TRBV30; D is undetermined. The CDR3 length is 12 residues. Germline CDR1 and CDR2: GTSNPN and SVGIG (reference sequence). With 2 bases removed from V and 0 bases from J, the gap between germline ends came to 5 bases. The CDR3 nucleotides are TGTGCCTGGAGTTCCAACTCCTACGAGCAGTACTTC. Translated: CAWSSNSYEQYF.

This clone was counted once. V usage is TRBV10-3 and J usage is TRBJ1-2, with D tentatively TRBD1 (5 bases). The CDR3 length is 13 residues. V shed 6 bases and J shed 1 base, with 9 bases lying between them. The germline V gene encodes CDR1 ENHRY and CDR2 SYGVKD. The CDR3 DNA is TGTGCCATCAGCGAAGGGGTTAACTATGGCTACACCTTC. This gives the protein CAISEGVNYGYTF.

This chain connects TRBV9 to TRBJ2-1; no definite D call. The V end lost 1 base, the J end lost 6 bases, and 11 bases lay between the germline ends. Germline CDR1 reads SGDLS; CDR2 reads YYNGEE. There are 14 residues in the CDR3. CDR3 sequence reads: CASSVPGEGNEQFF. CDR3 sequence (DNA): TGTGCCAGCAGCGTACCCGGAGAAGGCAATGAGCAGTTCTTC.

The rearrangement links TRBV6-5 to TRBJ2-3; unclear D gene. V was trimmed by 6 bases and J by 1 base, leaving 8 bases between them. Looked up from germline, CDR1 is MNHEY and CDR2 is SVGAGI. This CDR3 comprises 13 residues. The CDR3 spells CASSRPGTDTQYF. CDR3 sequence (DNA): TGTGCCAGCAGCCGACCAGGCACAGATACGCAGTATTTT.

This clone was detected only once. The chain links TRBV29-1 to TRBJ2-3; D not certain. This CDR3 contains 13 residues. CDR1 SQVTM and CDR2 ANQGSEA come from the germline V gene. V lost 6 bases to trimming and J lost 6 bases, with 16 bases between them. The CDR3 sequence is CSVRRNFMDTQYF. CDR3 DNA: TGCAGCGTCAGGCGGAACTTTATGGATACGCAGTATTTT.

The chain has TRBV14 and TRBJ2-5; D possibly corresponds to TRBD2 (5 bases). V was cut by 4 bases and J by 7 bases, with 19 bases left in between. Germline V gene data show CDR1 as SGHDN and CDR2 as FVKESK. This CDR3 contains 15 residues. The CDR3 nucleotides read TGTGCCAGCAGCCCCGGGGAGCGCGGGTATGGGACCCAGTACTTC. Protein: CASSPGERGYGTQYF. The full variable domain, with the rest looked up from reference TRBV14 and TRBJ2-5, is EAGVTQFPSHSVIEKGQTVTLRCDPISGHDNLYWYRRVMGKEIKFLLHFVKESKQDESGMPNNRFLAERTGGTYSTLKVQPAELEDSGVYFCASSPGERGYGTQYFGPGTRLLVL.

The chain uses TRBV5-1 and TRBJ2-1, with 10 bases matching TRBD2. This CDR3 has 17 residues. Germline V lookup: CDR1 SGHRS, CDR2 YFSETQ. V shed 0 bases, J shed 0 bases, and the junction held 3 bases outside the gene matches. The CDR3 spells CASSLEGLAFSYNEQFF. DNA for the CDR3: TGCGCCAGCAGCTTGGAGGGACTAGCGTTCTCCTACAATGAGCAGTTCTTC.

The rearrangement links TRBV19 to TRBJ1-3; D is unclear. Germline CDR1 is LNHDA and CDR2 is SQIVND (reference sequence). Trimming shortened V by 7 bases and J by 0 bases, and 10 bases separated the two germline ends. This CDR3 is 14 amino acids long. The CDR3 loop is CASTQLSSGNTIYF. The CDR3 coding sequence is TGTGCCAGTACCCAATTGTCCTCTGGAAACACCATATATTTT.

The chain has TRBV30 and TRBJ1-5; no reliable D call. This CDR3 contains 12 residues. Trimming removed 3 bases at V and 0 bases at J, with 3 bases between. The germline V gene encodes CDR1 GTSNPN and CDR2 SVGIG (reference sequence). The CDR3 here is CAWSSSNQPQHF. The CDR3 bases are TGTGCCTGGAGCTCTAGCAATCAGCCCCAGCATTTT.

CDR3 bases: TGTGCCAGCAGCCACAGCTCTGGGGCCAACGTCCTGACTTTC. It codes for CASSHSSGANVLTF. The rearrangement uses TRBV7-9 and TRBJ2-6; D gene uncertain. Germline V gene sequence: CDR1 SEHNR, CDR2 FQNEAQ (reference sequence). The ends were cut back, 5 bases at V and 0 bases at J, with 5 bases in the middle. The CDR3 covers 14 residues.

The rearrangement links TRBV5-4 to TRBJ2-5; D is unclear. Germline assignment: CDR1 SGHNT and CDR2 YYREEE (reference sequence). The length of the CDR3 is 15 residues. The V end lost 0 bases, the J end lost 2 bases, and 11 bases lay between the germline ends. Written as DNA, the CDR3 is TGTGCCAGCAGCTTGGGTTGGGGATCTCAAGAGACCCAGTACTTC. Its protein is CASSLGWGSQETQYF.

This clone was detected a few times. CDR3 sequence reads: CASSLDGTGSFEQYF. The DNA for the CDR3 is TGTGCCAGCAGCTTAGACGGGACAGGTTCTTTCGAGCAGTACTTC. V is TRBV7-9 and J is TRBJ2-7; 8 nucleotides agree with TRBD1. Looked up from germline, CDR1 is SEHNR and CDR2 is FQNEAQ (reference sequence). The CDR3 sequence is 15 residues long. V shed 1 base, J shed 6 bases, and the junction held 8 bases outside the gene matches.

V is TRBV28 and J is TRBJ2-5, with 8 positions matching TRBD1. Germline CDR1 reads MDHEN; CDR2 reads SYDVKM. The V gene end was trimmed by 6 bases and the J gene end by 5 bases; junction bases not matched to a gene: 8. This CDR3 region has 14 residues. The CDR3 loop reads CASSLDRGLETQYF. DNA of the CDR3: TGTGCCAGCAGCCTAGACAGGGGACTGGAGACCCAGTACTTC.

The V gene is TRBV6-5, the J gene TRBJ2-7, with 11 bases aligning to TRBD1. The CDR3 runs to 15 residues. Looked up from germline, CDR1 is MNHEY and CDR2 is SVGAGI. V shed 0 bases and J 2 bases; nucleotides not matched to a gene: 0. The CDR3 reads CASSYSDRGPYEQYF. The CDR3 DNA reads as TGTGCCAGCAGTTACTCGGACAGGGGGCCCTACGAGCAGTACTTC.